This T cell receptor beta chain was captured in a study of cytomegalovirus exposure and HLA in healthy donors. General observations from the study: Common viral pathogens (according to a later analysis) appeared linked to several of the most significant clusters. A later examination showed that TCR association rates differed by HLA locus, with DRB1 most and HLA-C fewest. Later on, an analysis tied 15,000 to 20,000 TCR beta sequences to HLA alleles at 0.05 false discovery rate. A later analysis, which compared TCR beta chains of equal frequency, found the HLA-associated ones more clonally expanded.

A single count supports this clone. The antigen remains unidentified. Germline V gene sequence: CDR1 SGDLS, CDR2 YYNGEE. The CDR3 length is 19 residues. V lost 1 base, J lost 7 bases, and 17 bases stayed unmatched. Vbeta (60) and Jbeta (13) primers were used in the PCR. Libraries were prepared by immunoSEQ multiplex PCR; TCRdb keeps only in-frame clonotypes and omits some of them. The sample comprises about 180,000 clones, 60% to 85% of which are singletons, and around 1.5% rests with the top ten. The clonotype comes from a man between 18 and 35 years old in good health and CMV-seronegative. V is TRBV9 and J is TRBJ2-1; 10 bases fit TRBD1. Sequenced material: PBMCs. The CDR3 protein is CASSVYGQGGAYNTNEQFF. The CDR3 region has the DNA TGTGCCAGCAGCGTATACGGACAGGGGGGGGCTTACAATACGAATGAGCAGTTCTTC.